The entry that follows covers one TCR beta chain sequence. Its antigen remains undetermined. The sample holds no much larger clone one base away, and base qualities are not on file. The sample belongs to a study of blood T cells in healthy people across ages (dated by TCRdb to the mid-2010s). About the full investigation: In model experiments, template switching captured about one uniquely barcoded TCR beta cDNA molecule for every two T cells. To track age-related changes in TCR beta repertoire diversity, the study relied on deep sequencing normalized with unique cDNA molecular identifiers. The donors were divided into four age groups: young (average roughly 15 years), middle-aged (roughly 42), aged (roughly 60) and long-lived (around 87). Two additional independent replicas of 1 million unique cDNA reads from the same blood draw were analyzed for two donors (one aged 18 to 29 and one aged 80 or older).

Donors were a few dozen systemically healthy Caucasian individuals from Russia aged roughly 6 to 95 years. Each donor gave 8 to 10 milliliters of peripheral blood, collected into EDTA-treated Vacutainer tubes. PBMCs were isolated by Ficoll-Paque density-gradient centrifugation, with at least 6 million obtained per sample. Trizol reagent was used to extract total RNA from PBMCs, with at least 5 micrograms per sample. For every donor, flow cytometry on a PBMC aliquot measured the percentage of naive CD45RAhigh/CD27high T cells. General study outcomes and caveats: Bulk unsorted PBMC profiling prevented conclusive comparison of naive and antigen-experienced compartments. Estimates of total diversity based on one million sequenced T cells were regarded as lower bounds and as underestimates. As age increased, observed TCR beta diversity per million T cells dropped in a roughly linear way, and a significant reduction was already evident by age 40. Compared with the aged group, the long-lived group had more naive CD4+ T cells, fewer expanded clones and increased TCR diversity, suggesting age selection. Donor CMV infection status was unknown, potentially confounding age-related changes in expanded clonotypes. Observed TCR beta diversity correlated strongly with the percentage of naive T cells measured by flow cytometry.

The library was produced with 5' RACE. The instrument given in TCRdb is Illumina HiSeq 2500. A second PCR of about 6 to 11 cycles was performed with a sample-barcoded 5' primer and a J-beta primer mix. A template-switch 5' adaptor carrying 12 random nucleotides introduced a unique molecular identifier onto each TCR beta cDNA molecule. Each sample yielded at least 2.5 million CDR3-containing paired-end reads. All of the RNA was converted into first-strand cDNA using the Mint cDNA synthesis kit, with a TRBC-specific oligonucleotide serving as the primer. All cDNA was treated with uracil-DNA glycosylase and then went through a first 18-cycle PCR with the universal primers M1SS and BC2_uni_R. The authors' analysis ran thus. Normalization of each sample was performed by random selection of 1 million high-quality reads, each carrying a distinct molecular identifier. Instead of being binned into consensus sequences, reads that shared molecular identifiers were thrown out. CDR3 identification, clonotype clustering and error correction used MiTCR with a Q25 quality threshold and the strictest error-elimination algorithm. Lower-bound total TCR beta diversity was estimated with a nonparametric unseen species model using Euler transformation. TCRdb itself trimmed the public reads at Q25 with fastp, ran MiXCR and retained productive beta chains. Records with the same CDR3 protein are collapsed into one entry carrying the most frequent genes and DNA. TCRdb's processing, not the study's, gives the V and J calls here. This sample has 800,000 to 1,300,000 distinct CDR3 sequences in its table, and approximately 26% of those were observed once. The ten largest account for about 0.72% of the sample.

The CDR3 holds 14 amino acids from the cysteine to the phenylalanine. Only the CDR3 portion is preserved as DNA: 42 bases, with reading frame beginning at the first base. Here V drops 2 bases and J drops 7 bases, and the junction holds 4 bases not matched to any gene. Looking up the germline V gene yields CDR1 SGHRS and CDR2 YFSETQ. The same sample was also studied in work on T cells of mothers and their children. As the second study states: Donors were nine systemically healthy Caucasian individuals: three mothers and their six children. cDNA synthesis consumed the entire amount of extracted RNA, loaded at about 1.5 ug RNA in each 15 ul reaction. In the second PCR, the M1S primer introduced both the sample barcodes and 2-4 random nucleotides. Each mother yielded over 9.5 million TCR beta CDR3 reads and each child 2.5 million to 3 million reads. Thymic selection similarly shapes TCR recombination output in related and unrelated pairs, with minor effect from inherited differences. Normalized repertoire overlap in related mother-child pairs was always slightly higher than in unrelated mother-child pairs, but the difference was never significant. No persistent microchimeric T cell clones were detected, at a sensitivity of roughly 100 clones per million clonotypes. In the study, deep NGS was used to compare the TCR beta repertoires of mothers and children, and features distinguishing related mother-child pairs from unrelated individuals were sought. Mothers averaged about 40 +/- 4 years of age and children averaged about 10 +/- 4 years. After adapter ligation with NEBNext reagents, the libraries were sequenced on Illumina HiSeq 2000 with 100+100 nt paired-end reads. To prevent cross-contamination, the mother and child libraries were prepared a month apart and were sequenced in separate runs. For each donor, between roughly 500,000 and 2,200,000 distinct TCR beta clonotypes were identified. Naive TCR beta clonotypes were estimated from low-frequency clonotypes matched to each donor's FACS-determined naive share, without sorting.

Sequenced input: blood. This chain joins TRBV5-1 to TRBJ2-1, with 9 bases matching TRBD1. The sequence was obtained from a girl aged 2-10 years in good health. In nucleotide form, the sequence is TGCGCCAGCAGCTTTGGGACAGGGAAGAATGAGCAGTTCTTC. Translated, this gives CASSFGTGKNEQFF. Beyond the CDR3, the reference TRBV5-1 and TRBJ2-1 genes provide the residues; the full variable domain reads: KAGVTQTPRYLIKTRGQQVTLSCSPISGHRSVSWYQQTPGQGLQFLFEYFSETQRNKGNFPGRFSGRQFSNSRSEMNVSTLELGDSALYLCASSFGTGKNEQFFGPGTRLTVL.